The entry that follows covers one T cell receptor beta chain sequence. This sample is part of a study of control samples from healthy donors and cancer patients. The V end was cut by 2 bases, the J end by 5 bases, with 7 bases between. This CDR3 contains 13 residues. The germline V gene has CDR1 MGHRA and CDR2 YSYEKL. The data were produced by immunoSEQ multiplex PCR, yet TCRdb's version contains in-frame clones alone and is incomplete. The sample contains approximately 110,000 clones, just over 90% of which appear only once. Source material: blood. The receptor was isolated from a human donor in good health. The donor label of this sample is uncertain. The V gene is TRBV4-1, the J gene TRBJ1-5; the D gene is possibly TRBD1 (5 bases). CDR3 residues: CASSQQGHQPQHF. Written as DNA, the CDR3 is TGCGCCAGCAGCCAACAGGGTCATCAGCCCCAGCATTTT.